The clone carrying this TCR beta chain was recorded a few times. The antigen is unknown. Of the isolated RNA, all was reverse transcribed, and so the sequenced material was expressed TCRB transcripts. Some clones are missing from TCRdb's copy, which holds only in-frame ones; the method was immunoSEQ multiplex PCR. The sample yields about 230,000 clones, 15% to 20% seen once. These data come from a study of beta chain features in type 1 diabetes. Notes on the study in general: Moderately but significantly shorter TCRB CDR3s were found in Type 1 diabetes patients in all four CD4+ subsets. Any HLA effect on TCRB rearrangement was left unresolved by small sub-analyses. Among type 1 diabetes patients, VDJ junctions had fewer insertions and more deletions.

Sorting of CD4+ naive, central memory, regulatory and stem cell-like memory cells was performed via CD45RO/CCR7/CD25/CD127/CD95/CD27. Purity above 98% was achieved in all sorted populations. This CDR3 comprises 13 residues. Between the trimmed V and J ends, which lost 4 bases and 6 bases, there was a span of 9 bases. CDR1 is LNHNV, CDR2 YYDKDF, per germline (reference sequence). The sample was naive CD4+ T cells from blood. This chain joins TRBV15 and TRBJ2-2, with a tentative D call TRBD1 (6 bases). The clonotype was recovered from a man younger than 40 with type 1 diabetes. CDR3 sequence reads: CATSIRTAGELFF. The CDR3 DNA follows: TGTGCCACCAGCATCCGGACAGCCGGGGAGCTGTTTTTT.